The rows below give T cell receptor beta chains drawn from one sample of a study of cytomegalovirus exposure and HLA in healthy donors. Profiling relied on immunoSEQ multiplex PCR, and the TCRdb table lists in-frame clones only, not all of them. Among over 75,000 clones, approximately 84% were seen once, and the ten largest hold around 6%. The sample consisted of PBMCs. The receptors originated from a woman between 18 and 29 years old in good health and CMV-seropositive. Each CDR3 is given without its conserved first and last residue. D genes are given only for firm matches.

v_call: TRBV6-5
d_call: -
j_call: TRBJ1-5
cdr3_aa: ASSSDSGRGQPQH

v_call: TRBV2
d_call: -
j_call: TRBJ1-4
cdr3_aa: ASSAGRATNEKLF

v_call: TRBV18
d_call: -
j_call: TRBJ1-1
cdr3_aa: ASSPRSLLNTEAF

v_call: TRBV4-1
d_call: -
j_call: TRBJ1-5
cdr3_aa: ASSQEIRTGNQPQH

v_call: TRBV4-2
d_call: -
j_call: TRBJ1-2
cdr3_aa: ASSQGLSDYGYT

v_call: TRBV5-1
d_call: TRBD1
j_call: TRBJ1-2
cdr3_aa: ASSTGTGIYGYT

v_call: TRBV6-5
d_call: -
j_call: TRBJ2-7
cdr3_aa: ASSLRLGNYEQY

v_call: TRBV29-1
d_call: TRBD2
j_call: TRBJ2-7
cdr3_aa: SVAVSGGTLPSEQY

v_call: TRBV14
d_call: TRBD2
j_call: TRBJ2-7
cdr3_aa: ASSQDRGAGWSYEQY

v_call: TRBV7-7
d_call: -
j_call: TRBJ2-5
cdr3_aa: ASSLGLAGRQETQY

v_call: TRBV6-1
d_call: TRBD1
j_call: TRBJ1-2
cdr3_aa: ASDRVNGYT

v_call: TRBV5-1
d_call: -
j_call: TRBJ2-1
cdr3_aa: ASTIRNEQF

v_call: TRBV15
d_call: -
j_call: TRBJ2-5
cdr3_aa: ATSRDRGTQY

v_call: TRBV5-1
d_call: TRBD1
j_call: TRBJ1-2
cdr3_aa: ASSLGGQSNYGYT

v_call: TRBV28
d_call: -
j_call: TRBJ2-3
cdr3_aa: ASPLGTTADTQY

v_call: TRBV4-1
d_call: TRBD1
j_call: TRBJ1-5
cdr3_aa: ASSQELGTGGQPQH

v_call: TRBV25-1
d_call: -
j_call: TRBJ2-1
cdr3_aa: ASSVNRDIYNEQF

v_call: TRBV4-1
d_call: TRBD1
j_call: TRBJ1-2
cdr3_aa: ASSQPLGGNGYT

v_call: TRBV28
d_call: -
j_call: TRBJ2-7
cdr3_aa: ASSLGYPGGRSSYEQY

v_call: TRBV29-1
d_call: -
j_call: TRBJ2-1
cdr3_aa: SVARRDIHNEQF

v_call: TRBV5-1
d_call: TRBD1
j_call: TRBJ1-1
cdr3_aa: ASSSRTGTTNTEAF

v_call: TRBV28
d_call: -
j_call: TRBJ2-1
cdr3_aa: ASSYPRQTRGEQF

v_call: TRBV7-8
d_call: -
j_call: TRBJ2-7
cdr3_aa: ASSATSFEQY

v_call: TRBV10-1
d_call: TRBD2
j_call: TRBJ2-2
cdr3_aa: ASSKGLTNTGELF

v_call: TRBV15
d_call: -
j_call: TRBJ2-3
cdr3_aa: ATSRTRTDTQY

v_call: TRBV9
d_call: TRBD2
j_call: TRBJ2-3
cdr3_aa: ASSVGLAASTDTQY

v_call: TRBV29-1
d_call: -
j_call: TRBJ2-3
cdr3_aa: SVRTDTQY

v_call: TRBV27
d_call: TRBD1
j_call: TRBJ2-3
cdr3_aa: ASSPPGTDPHTDTQY

v_call: TRBV6-4
d_call: TRBD2
j_call: TRBJ2-1
cdr3_aa: ASSDSLAGGNEQF

v_call: TRBV2
d_call: -
j_call: TRBJ2-1
cdr3_aa: ASNGGVSDEQF

v_call: TRBV6-1
d_call: TRBD1
j_call: TRBJ1-5
cdr3_aa: ASSESTGTGNQPQH

v_call: TRBV28
d_call: TRBD2
j_call: TRBJ2-7
cdr3_aa: ASSLASGRSYEQY

v_call: TRBV19
d_call: -
j_call: TRBJ1-1
cdr3_aa: ASSIGRNTEAF

v_call: TRBV9
d_call: -
j_call: TRBJ1-3
cdr3_aa: ASSDNLEFGGNTIY

v_call: TRBV7-7
d_call: -
j_call: TRBJ2-5
cdr3_aa: ASSLPGRTQY

v_call: TRBV7-9
d_call: -
j_call: TRBJ2-7
cdr3_aa: ASSLFRAGGTYEQY

v_call: TRBV14
d_call: -
j_call: TRBJ1-1
cdr3_aa: ASSQAGFTEAF

v_call: TRBV28
d_call: -
j_call: TRBJ2-7
cdr3_aa: ASSLTPGQWEIEQY

v_call: TRBV28
d_call: TRBD1
j_call: TRBJ1-1
cdr3_aa: ASSFPTGGNTEAF

v_call: TRBV4-2
d_call: TRBD2
j_call: TRBJ2-1
cdr3_aa: ASSQVPAGGLGESNEQF

v_call: TRBV13
d_call: -
j_call: TRBJ1-5
cdr3_aa: ASSLGGGQDSNQPQH

v_call: TRBV4-1
d_call: -
j_call: TRBJ1-1
cdr3_aa: ASSQVGANTEAF

v_call: TRBV6-5
d_call: TRBD2
j_call: TRBJ2-2
cdr3_aa: ASRLAGATAGELF

v_call: TRBV9
d_call: TRBD1
j_call: TRBJ1-4
cdr3_aa: ASSVGGQTTEKLF

v_call: TRBV19
d_call: TRBD1
j_call: TRBJ2-3
cdr3_aa: ASSTDRFVDTQY

v_call: TRBV4-1
d_call: -
j_call: TRBJ1-3
cdr3_aa: ASSHPGLYTIY

v_call: TRBV5-1
d_call: -
j_call: TRBJ2-7
cdr3_aa: ASSWQGSSYEQY

v_call: TRBV6-5
d_call: -
j_call: TRBJ2-3
cdr3_aa: ASGAGHTDTQY